These 22 T cell receptor beta chains were sequenced from one sample in a study of human T cells and chemical hapten exposure. Using its own MiXCR run on the RACE reads, TCRdb lists one record per CDR3 protein. The sample lists about 120,000 distinct CDR3 sequences; about 11% were seen once. Time point noted: patch test 3, about 24 weeks after DPC sensitization. The treatment denotes: therapeutic diphenylcyclopropenone sensitization with weekly scalp DPC. Material: whole blood, obtained in connection with sensitization to the hapten diphenylcyclopropenone (DPC). All receptors derive from a woman aged 45 to 65 with alopecia areata. Some clones in this sample may be carry-over from other donors' samples.

The chain uses TRBV5-1 and TRBJ1-1, with D unclear. Germline lookup yields CDR1 SGHRS and CDR2 YFSETQ. The CDR3 contains 15 residues. V was trimmed by 4 bases and J by 6 bases, leaving 19 bases between them. In nucleotides, the CDR3 is TGCGCCAGCAGCCCTCAAGATTCGCAGGCCCCTGAAGCTTTCTTT. Translated: CASSPQDSQAPEAFF.

V usage is TRBV6-5 and J usage is TRBJ1-1; perhaps TRBD1 as D (5 bases). The V and J ends lost 11 bases and 3 bases respectively, with 16 bases between them. Germline-derived CDR1 and CDR2 are MNHEY and SVGAGI. This CDR3 is 13 amino acids long. The CDR3 bases are TGTGCCCACCGGCAAGGGGCACACACTGAAGCTTTCTTT. It is translated as CAHRQGAHTEAFF.

The chain carries TRBV6-2 or TRBV6-3 and TRBJ2-7; TRBD2 aligns across 8 bases. Losses at the gene ends were 7 bases for V and 7 bases for J; bases not matched to a gene: 15. This CDR3 comprises 15 residues. Germline V gives CDR1 MNHEY, CDR2 SVGEGT. DNA for the CDR3: TGTGCCAGCATCCCGGCCGGGACTAGGACGAAAGAGCAGTACTTC. Amino acid sequence: CASIPAGTRTKEQYF.

This clonotype was recorded at least ten times. The chain has TRBV5-5 and TRBJ2-6; no clear D gene. The CDR3 is 15 amino acids. V was pared by 1 base and J by 0 bases, with 5 bases between. Germline V gene lookup returns CDR1 SGHKS and CDR2 YYEKEE (reference sequence). The chain's CDR3 is CASSLSSSGANVLTF. CDR3 nucleotides: TGTGCCAGCAGCTTGAGTTCCTCTGGGGCCAACGTCCTGACTTTC.

This clonotype showed up just a few times. The chain recombines TRBV20-1 with TRBJ1-4; the match to TRBD1 covers 8 bases. Germline V gene sequence: CDR1 DFQATT, CDR2 SNEGSKA (reference sequence). The V gene end was trimmed by 5 bases and the J gene end by 7 bases; junction bases not matched to a gene: 9. CDR3 length: 14 residues. Written as DNA, the CDR3 is TGCAGTGCTTCTTCAGGGGGCCGGTTTGAAAAACTGTTTTTT. Protein product: CSASSGGRFEKLFF.

This clonotype has more than one count but fewer than ten. One end of the junction is discordant with germline, which a read error may explain. The chain couples TRBV6-5 to TRBJ1-5, with 8 positions matching TRBD1. Germline V CDR1 and CDR2: MNHEY, SVGAGI. The CDR3 is 14 amino acids. This CDR3 is CASSYAGGKQPQHF. The CDR3 nucleotides are TGTGCCAGCAGTTACGCAGGGGGCAAGCAGCCCCAGCATTTT.

The chain employs TRBV12-3 or TRBV12-4 and TRBJ2-7; D might be TRBD1 (6 bases). The CDR3 is 13 residues long. V gave up 5 bases and J gave up 2 bases, with 10 bases separating them. In DNA form, the CDR3 reads TGTGCCAGCAGTCGGACAGAAGCCTACGAGCAGTACTTC. Translating it yields CASSRTEAYEQYF.

J is TRBJ1-1 and V is TRBV2; D is unclear. Germline V CDR1 and CDR2: SNHLY, FYNNEI. The V and J ends lost 5 bases and 0 bases respectively, with 13 bases between them. The CDR3 covers 15 residues. The CDR3 here is CASSIIPLMNTEAFF. CDR3 coding DNA: TGTGCCAGCAGTATCATACCCCTCATGAACACTGAAGCTTTCTTT.

There are many counts of this clonotype. This rearrangement joins TRBV12-3 or TRBV12-4 to TRBJ1-2; the D gene is possibly TRBD1 (5 bases). The V gene lost 6 bases and the J gene lost 4 bases, with 18 bases spanning the gap. The CDR3 totals 15 residues. CDR3 region: CASRAGTPVGYGYTF. DNA of the CDR3: TGTGCCAGCAGAGCCGGGACCCCCGTTGGCTATGGCTACACCTTC.

This chain uses TRBV5-4 with TRBJ2-1, with 7 bases matching TRBD1. The CDR3 spans 15 residues. CDR1 and CDR2 from the germline V gene are SGHNT and YYREEE (reference sequence). The trim removed 4 bases at V and 1 base at J, leaving 5 bases unmatched. The CDR3 reads CASSRTGQSYNEQFF. The CDR3 DNA follows: TGTGCCAGCAGCCGGACGGGACAGTCCTACAATGAGCAGTTCTTC. The variable domain in full, with the rest retrieved from reference TRBV5-4 and TRBJ2-1, is ETGVTQSPTHLIKTRGQQVTLRCSSQSGHNTVSWYQQALGQGPQFIFQYYREEENGRGNFPPRFSGLQFPNYSSELNVNALELDDSALYLCASSRTGQSYNEQFFGPGTRLTVL.

This sequence joins TRBV25-1 and TRBJ2-7; D possibly corresponds to TRBD1 (6 bases). This CDR3 comprises 15 residues. V dropped 3 bases and J dropped 2 bases, with 14 bases sitting between them. The germline gives CDR1 MGHDK, CDR2 SYGVNS. The DNA of the CDR3 is TGTGCCAGCAGTGAGTCGGCCAGGGGCCCCTACGAGCAGTACTTC. Translated, it gives CASSESARGPYEQYF.

V is TRBV27 and J is TRBJ2-7; D gene unclear. V lost 6 bases and J 5 bases, leaving 8 bases between the germline ends. There are 11 residues in the CDR3. From germline, CDR1 is MNHEY and CDR2 SMNVEV (reference sequence). CDR3 in DNA: TGTGCCAGCAGCTTTCTAAACGAGCAGTACTTC. Translation: CASSFLNEQYF.

This clonotype was observed a single time. The chain carries TRBV20-1 and TRBJ1-5, with 8 bases identical to TRBD1. Germline V gene data show CDR1 as DFQATT and CDR2 as SNEGSKA (reference sequence). Trimming removed 4 bases from V and 5 bases from J; junction bases left unmatched: 10. The CDR3 loop spans 15 amino acids. The CDR3 region has the DNA TGCAGTGCTACCTTCGGACAGGGCGGGCATCAGCCCCAGCATTTT. It yields the protein CSATFGQGGHQPQHF.

The sample holds many counts of this clonotype. The V gene is TRBV20-1, the J gene TRBJ2-7; TRBD1 aligns across 7 bases. V lost 6 bases and J lost 4; bases outside the gene matches: 12. The CDR3 runs 14 residues. Per germline, CDR1 DFQATT and CDR2 SNEGSKA (reference sequence). The CDR3 sequence is CSALRQGSGYEQYF. The DNA of the CDR3 is TGCAGTGCCCTGAGACAGGGTTCGGGATACGAGCAGTACTTC.

The V call is TRBV7-2, the J call TRBJ2-3; the D gene is possibly TRBD1 (6 bases). The V end was cut by 3 bases, the J end by 3 bases, with 10 bases between. This CDR3 has 14 residues. In germline, CDR1 is SGHTA, CDR2 FQGNSA. The CDR3 is CASSLGAGTDTQYF. CDR3 DNA sequence: TGTGCCAGCAGCTTGGGGGCCGGAACAGATACGCAGTATTTT.

The V gene is TRBV12-3 or TRBV12-4, the J gene TRBJ1-3, with no clear D. With 7 bases removed from V and 0 bases from J, the gap between germline ends came to 10 bases. The CDR3 contains 14 residues. In DNA, the CDR3 is TGTGCCAGCACCCGAAGAACCTCTGGAAACACCATATATTTT. Its translation: CASTRRTSGNTIYF.

This clonotype was seen many times. The chain links TRBV7-2 to TRBJ2-3; D is unresolved. CDR1 and CDR2 from the germline V gene are SGHTA and FQGNSA. The length of the CDR3 is 13 residues. The V gene lost 5 bases and the J gene lost 2 bases, with 8 bases spanning the gap. The CDR3 DNA reads as TGTGCCAGCAGCAAGACTCCCACAGATACGCAGTATTTT. It is translated as CASSKTPTDTQYF.

This clonotype was observed at least ten times. This rearrangement joins TRBV28 to TRBJ2-7; 7 positions agree with TRBD2. V lost 3 bases and J lost 6; bases outside the gene matches: 8. The CDR3 covers 14 residues. In germline, CDR1 is MDHEN, CDR2 SYDVKM. This chain's CDR3 is CASSLSGRTGEQYF. CDR3 nucleotides: TGTGCCAGCAGTTTGTCCGGGAGGACGGGCGAGCAGTACTTC.

This clonotype has just a few counts. The chain employs TRBV28 and TRBJ2-3, with a weak D call TRBD2 (5 bases). V was pared by 10 bases and J by 1 base, with 15 bases between. Germline CDR1 MDHEN, CDR2 SYDVKM. CDR3 size: 14 residues. CDR3 sequence reads: CATSEEVGTDTQYF. The CDR3, as DNA: TGTGCCACCTCTGAGGAGGTTGGCACAGATACGCAGTATTTT.

This clonotype was counted only a few times. This chain links TRBV5-5 with TRBJ1-2; TRBD1 matches at 8 bases. From germline, CDR1 is SGHKS and CDR2 YYEKEE (reference sequence). This CDR3 contains 15 residues. Trimming at V came to 1 base and at J to 2 bases, leaving 4 bases not matched to a gene. The CDR3 sequence is CASSLMGQDNYGYTF. The DNA for the CDR3 is TGTGCCAGCAGCTTGATGGGACAGGACAACTATGGCTACACCTTC.

This clonotype was seen a handful of times. This chain joins TRBV7-2 and TRBJ1-2; 7 bases agree with TRBD1. V lost 2 bases and J lost 0; bases outside the gene matches: 3. The CDR3 consists of 15 residues. Germline CDR1 SGHTA, CDR2 FQGNSA. The CDR3 DNA reads TGTGCCAGCAGCTTATACGACAGGGCTAACTATGGCTACACCTTC. Translated: CASSLYDRANYGYTF.

This clonotype was seen ten or more times. This rearrangement joins TRBV21-1 to TRBJ2-7; the table calls TRBD1, which could not be checked here. TRBV21-1 is marked as a pseudogene. The CDR3 spans 11 residues. As DNA, the CDR3 is TGTGCCAGCAGCTGTGACAGGGGAGAGTACTTC. This encodes CASSCDRGEYF.